The present TCR beta chain was sequenced within a study of T cell responses to AZD1222 COVID-19 vaccine. Study-level results: CD4 TCRs linked to vaccination spanned spike, dominating at 160-218 and 743-854. Baseline seropositives among AZD1222 recipients totaled only 5 to 7.

Germline CDR1 reads MNHEY; CDR2 reads SVGAGI. This CDR3 is 12 amino acids long. Trimming removed 5 bases from V and 7 bases from J, with 11 bases in between. Sequencing was performed with immunoSEQ multiplex PCR; in TCRdb, only in-frame clones are kept and a portion is missing. The table includes about 130,000 clones, over 90% detected once. On this clone itself: The antigen is unknown.

The rearrangement joins TRBV6-5 to TRBJ1-2, with D unresolved. Here the sequenced sample was peripheral blood, taken on day 0 of AZD1222 vaccination. The sequence came from an adult in good health. In DNA, the CDR3 is TGTGCCAGCAGTCATCGGACTCGTGGCTACACCTTC. It translates to CASSHRTRGYTF.